This record covers a single T cell receptor (beta chain). The data were obtained in a study of blood T cell repertoires in COVID-19. Study-wide background: Italy, Spain and the United States were the sources of the convalescent and acute COVID-19 samples. Sources were T cells, B-cell-depleted T cells, or PBMCs; the material itself was cDNA or gDNA.

The CDR3 length is 18 residues. J gave up 0 bases and V 0 bases, and 7 bases lay outside the gene matches. The germline V gene encodes CDR1 SGDLS and CDR2 YYNGEE. Authors' analysis steps: Using reference gene primer amplification, nucleated cell counts were estimated. Sequencing used immunoSEQ multiplex PCR; TCRdb keeps in-frame clones, though not all of them. V, J and clone size reflect that table, while D and trimming were determined from the DNA. The repertoire includes about 180,000 clones, 89% of them detected once, and 1.5% to 2% sits in the top ten. The sequencing input was peripheral blood. The receptor's source is a young man who had recovered from COVID-19. The chain is built from TRBV9 and TRBJ2-1; TRBD2 matches 9 bases. The chain's CDR3 is CASSVEGLAPSSYNEQFF. CDR3 nucleotide sequence: TGTGCCAGCAGCGTAGAGGGACTAGCCCCCAGCTCCTACAATGAGCAGTTCTTC.